The source of this T cell receptor (beta chain) is a study of blood T cell repertoires in COVID-19 (dated by TCRdb to 2020 to 2022). Some background on the complete study: The collaborator samples originated in the United States, Italy and Spain and spanned the acute and convalescent phases of COVID-19. Nearly every sample came with metadata listing a de-identified subject ID, COVID-19 status, age in years and sex. The repertoires were made available in a free public database intended to serve as a resource for research on the immune response to SARS-CoV-2. HLA class I and class II types, where available, came from metadata supplied by the sample provider rather than from assay-based typing. Samples came from the ongoing ImmuneRACE study (first 160 participants) plus 1,254 subjects from 6 global collaborators. The prospective study material was composed of cDNA or gDNA derived from T cells, B-cell-depleted T cells, or PBMCs. The dataset comprised deeply sampled blood TCRbeta repertoires from subjects exposed to, actively infected with, or recovered from COVID-19. Overall study outcomes, separate from this receptor: How much clinical and demographic metadata was included differed by source and by participant, and the metadata was provided uncurated.

One collaborating source in Seattle enrolled patients during active infection and followed them longitudinally through the course of disease. Whole blood was collected in K2EDTA tubes by collaborating institutions according to the institutions' own protocols. For TCRbeta analysis, collaborators shipped samples as frozen whole blood, isolated PBMCs, or DNA extracted from either of those sample types. Sequences WNHNN (CDR1) and SYGVQD (CDR2) are obtained from the germline V gene (reference sequence). The junction carries 5 bases between V and J, which are trimmed by 3 bases and 2 bases respectively. The CDR3 starts with the cysteine, ends with the phenylalanine, and has 12 residues. The CDR3 DNA has 36 bases and is translated from base 1. The immunoSEQ Assay, a bias-controlled multiplex PCR, was used to amplify TCRbeta CDR3 regions from genomic DNA. The paper's processing steps were these. Within the assay, amplification of reference gene primers was used to estimate how many nucleated cells each sample contained. To quantify the absolute abundance of each unique TCRbeta CDR3 rearrangement, sequence reads were collapsed and filtered. For each sample, productive Simpson clonality was calculated by taking the square root of Simpson's diversity index across productive rearrangements. Here the immuneACCESS table is served through TCRdb, limited to in-frame sequences with V and J called. Missing clones are a known gap in these copies; in checked studies unresolved V genes cover under half, and the rest lacks a known reason. For V, J and clone size, that table is used; D and trimming come from the DNA. Counted in this sample were hundreds of thousands of clones; roughly nine tenths of them appeared once. Clones ranked in the top ten supply 0.8% to 0.9% of the sample.

Notes on this clone: Its antigen is unknown. Base qualities are missing; no much larger clone stands one base away.

The chain is made from TRBV10-1 and TRBJ2-7; the D gene remains uncertain. The receptor was derived from a man aged 18 to 29 with COVID-19, enrolled during active disease. The sample consisted of peripheral blood. The CDR3 region has the sequence CASSDGPYEQYF. The DNA sequence follows: TGCGCCAGCAGTGATGGGCCCTACGAGCAGTACTTC.